This T cell receptor (beta chain) was captured by sequencing in a study of cytomegalovirus exposure and HLA in healthy donors. The CDR3 covers 15 residues. CDR1 is SGHTA and CDR2 is FQGNSA in the germline V gene. V gave up 5 bases and J gave up 9 bases; unmatched junction bases: 10. Notes on the study in general: TCR beta V- and J-gene trimming, according to a later analysis, was linked to a missense DCLRE1C variant. A later analysis found TCR association rates differed by HLA locus, highest for DRB1 and lowest for HLA-C. As a later analysis revealed, most CMV-associated TCR beta chains appeared HLA-restricted. Sequencing had likely introduced a cluster of highly shared sequence variants as an artifact.

The PCR made use of 60 Vbeta and 13 Jbeta primers. The method was immunoSEQ multiplex PCR; TCRdb's version includes in-frame clones alone and lacks a portion of them. Seen here are 200,000 or so clones, approximately 79% observed once, and the top ten hold 1.5% to 2%. In the case of this clone: Its matching antigen is unknown.

The specimen was PBMCs. This TCR was sampled from a man aged 18 to 29 in good health and CMV-seronegative. The genes are TRBV7-2 and TRBJ2-1; 10 bases agree with TRBD2. The CDR3 here is CASSPASGGLVEQFF. CDR3 coding DNA: TGTGCCAGCAGCCCGGCTAGCGGGGGATTGGTTGAGCAGTTCTTC.